This T cell receptor beta chain is from a study of human CD8 memory T cell subsets. Buffy coats that had been collected from healthy donors served as the PBMC source. RNA was isolated from duplicate vials, each containing around 140,000 sorted CD8+ T cells, for every subset. The CDR3 is 14 amino acids. CDR1 is LGHNA and CDR2 is YNFKEQ in the germline V gene. The TCR beta sequencing libraries came from UMI-labeled 5' RACE. Original processing notes: The number of functional CDR3 beta clonotypes in each TCR beta library ranged from about 3,000 to 18,000. TCRdb re-called the 5' RACE reads and gives one entry per CDR3 protein, without DNA. TCRdb's processing, not the authors' own work, is the source of the V and J calls. The sample table sets out some 4,100 distinct CDR3 sequences.

Material: CD8+ T cells from PBMCs. The TCR was taken from a human donor in good health. The rearrangement joins TRBV4-2 to TRBJ1-6; no DNA is available, so the TRBD1 call from TCRdb remains unchecked. CDR3: CASRSGTEYSPLHF.